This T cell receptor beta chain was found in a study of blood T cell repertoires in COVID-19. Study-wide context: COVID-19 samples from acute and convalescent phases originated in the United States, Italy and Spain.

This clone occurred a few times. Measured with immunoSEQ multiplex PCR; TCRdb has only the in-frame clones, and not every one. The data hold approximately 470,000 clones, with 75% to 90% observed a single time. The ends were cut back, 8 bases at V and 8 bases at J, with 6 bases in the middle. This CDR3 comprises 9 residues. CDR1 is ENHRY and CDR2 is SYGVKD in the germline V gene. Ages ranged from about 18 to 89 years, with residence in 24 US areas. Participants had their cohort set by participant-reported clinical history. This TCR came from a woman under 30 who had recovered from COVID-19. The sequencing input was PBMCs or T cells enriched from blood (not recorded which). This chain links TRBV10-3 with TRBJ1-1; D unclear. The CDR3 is CAIGLEAFF. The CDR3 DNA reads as TGTGCCATCGGACTAGAAGCTTTCTTT.